A single sample is the source of the 10 T cell receptor beta chains below, sequenced in a study of Ad26.COV2.S vaccination and SARS-CoV-2 variants. Specified treatment: about 20 received Ad26.COV2.S at low or high dose, single or two shots; about 5 received placebo; per-sample allocation not given. Sampling was performed 63 days after the first vaccine or placebo injection. Assay used: immunoSEQ multiplex PCR; TCRdb lists only in-frame clones, some missing. The sample consists of around 270,000 clones, 70% to 90% of them appearing once. This specimen consisted of peripheral blood, obtained in a trial of Ad26.COV2.S vaccine versus placebo. The receptors come from a person aged 18-65 years who received the Ad26.COV2.S COVID-19 vaccine or a placebo.

A word on this clone: The junction departs from germline at one end; a sequencing error may be responsible. The V gene is TRBV25-1, the J gene TRBJ1-5; 8 bases agree with TRBD1. This CDR3 contains 9 residues. The germline V gene has CDR1 MGHDK and CDR2 SYGVNS. The DNA of the CDR3 is TGTGCCATTCCGGGACAGGCCCCTTTT. Its translation is CAIPGQAPF.

This clone occurred a few times. The chain uses TRBV9 and TRBJ2-2, with D possibly matching TRBD2 (6 bases). Germline V gives CDR1 SGDLS, CDR2 YYNGEE. V lost 4 bases, J lost 4 bases, and 14 bases lay in between. The CDR3 runs 15 residues. CDR3 nucleotides: TGTGCCAGCAGCCCCCATTCCGGGGGCACCGGGGAGCTGTTTTTT. Translated, it gives CASSPHSGGTGELFF.

CDR3 nucleotides: TGTGCCACCAGCAGAGCGGGACAGTATAGCAATCAGCCCCAGCATTTT. Its protein product is CATSRAGQYSNQPQHF. The chain joins TRBV15 to TRBJ1-5; 7 nucleotides align to TRBD1. Trimming cost V 1 base and J 0 bases; bases outside gene matches: 3. Germline V gives CDR1 LNHNV, CDR2 YYDKDF (reference sequence). The CDR3 length is 16 residues.

The V gene is TRBV6-5, the J gene TRBJ2-7, with 7 bases that match TRBD2. The junction had 7 bases not matched to a gene; V was cut back by 7 bases and J by 4 bases. The germline V gene has CDR1 MNHEY and CDR2 SVGAGI. The CDR3 has 13 amino acids. The CDR3 DNA sequence: TGTGCCAGCAATGCCGGGAGGAAGTACGAGCAGTACGTC. It encodes CASNAGRKYEQYV.

This clone has only one observation. The chain couples TRBV6-6 to TRBJ1-1; 7 bases agree with TRBD1. Germline V gives CDR1 MNHNY, CDR2 SVGAGI (reference sequence). The junction had 10 bases not matched to a gene; V was cut back by 2 bases and J by 7 bases. The CDR3 totals 15 residues. CDR3 sequence (DNA): TGTGCCAGCAGTTACCCCTCGACAGGGAAAGGTGAAGCTTTCTTT. Its translation: CASSYPSTGKGEAFF.

This chain uses TRBV7-9 with TRBJ2-1; unclear D gene. Germline V gives CDR1 SEHNR, CDR2 FQNEAQ (reference sequence). The ends were cut back, 1 base at V and 7 bases at J, with 8 bases in the middle. The CDR3 is 13 residues long. The CDR3 spells CASSLGLTNEQFF. CDR3 in DNA: TGTGCCAGCAGCTTAGGGTTGACTAATGAGCAGTTCTTC.

This clone appeared once. The genes are TRBV5-1 and TRBJ2-3; possibly TRBD2 for D (6 bases). V lost 2 bases and J lost 4, with 14 bases in between. CDR3 length: 15 amino acids. The V gene's germline CDR1 is SGHRS and CDR2 YFSETQ. The CDR3 nucleotides are TGCGCCAGCAGCTTAGACGGGAGAATCGCAGATACGCAGTATTTT. Its translation: CASSLDGRIADTQYF.

The chain couples TRBV29-1 to TRBJ2-1; 13 bases align to TRBD2. V was pared by 8 bases and J by 6 bases, with 4 bases of the junction left unmatched. The V gene's germline CDR1 is SQVTM and CDR2 ANQGSEA. The CDR3 has 13 amino acids. CDR3 protein: CSTTSGGFNEQFF. CDR3 sequence (DNA): TGCAGCACGACTAGCGGGGGGTTCAATGAGCAGTTCTTC.

This rearrangement joins TRBV4-1 to TRBJ1-1; D call uncertain. Trimming removed 1 base from V and 0 bases from J, with 15 bases in between. This CDR3 contains 17 residues. Germline loops: CDR1 MGHRA, CDR2 YSYEKL. This CDR3 reads CASSQGDGRYMNTEAFF. The CDR3 nucleotides read TGCGCCAGCAGCCAAGGAGACGGGAGATACATGAACACTGAAGCTTTCTTT.

The chain recombines TRBV10-3 with TRBJ1-5, with TRBD1 matching 11 bases. Per the germline V gene, CDR1 is ENHRY and CDR2 is SYGVKD. This CDR3 is built from 17 residues. Losses at the gene ends were 2 bases for V and 4 bases for J; bases not matched to a gene: 7. CDR3 protein: CAISEGQGAPRNQPQHF. The CDR3 DNA reads TGTGCCATCAGTGAGGGACAGGGGGCGCCCCGGAATCAGCCCCAGCATTTT.